This T cell receptor beta chain is from a study of cytomegalovirus exposure and HLA in healthy donors. The PCR contained 60 Vbeta and 13 Jbeta primers. Sequenced by immunoSEQ multiplex PCR; TCRdb stores in-frame clones only, minus some. Among roughly 150,000 clones listed, approximately 84% were seen once. At sampling all donors were nominally healthy, likely with unrecorded immune exposures. The sample comprised PBMCs. The source of this sequence is a woman under 30 in good health and CMV-seronegative.

The CDR3 DNA is TGTGCCAGTAGTGAAAGATCTTTACCGGGTTATGGCTACACCTTC. As protein: CASSERSLPGYGYTF. This chain joins TRBV19 and TRBJ1-2; no clear D gene. The CDR3 is 15 residues long. Trimming pared 5 bases from V and 5 bases from J, leaving 18 bases between. The germline V gene has CDR1 LNHDA and CDR2 SQIVND (reference sequence).